A single sample gave rise to the 8 T cell receptor beta chains below, sequenced in a study of control samples from healthy donors and cancer patients. Using immunoSEQ multiplex PCR, the repertoire was profiled, and TCRdb retains in-frame clones only, with some absent. The repertoire holds approximately 58,000 clones, around 87% seen once, with approximately 11% in the top ten. The specimen sequenced was PBMCs. The receptors derive from a woman aged 55-69 years with lung cancer.

This chain uses TRBV6-5 with TRBJ2-5; tentative D call: TRBD2 (5 bases). CDR3 length equals 13 residues. V dropped 2 bases and J dropped 5 bases, with 9 bases sitting between them. Germline CDR1 MNHEY, CDR2 SVGAGI. CDR3 nucleotide sequence: TGTGCCAGCAGTTACCGGGAAAAGGAGACCCAGTACTTC. This translates into CASSYREKETQYF.

V and J are TRBV10-1 and TRBJ2-5, with a possible D match to TRBD1 (5 bases). The CDR3 runs 12 residues. V lost 2 bases and J lost 4, with 5 bases in between. Germline V CDR1 and CDR2: WNHNN, SYGVQD (reference sequence). The CDR3, as DNA: TGCGCCAGCAGTGAGACAGGAGAGACCCAGTACTTC. Protein sequence: CASSETGETQYF.

The CDR3 is CASSEHMTGGLNEQFF. The DNA for the CDR3 is TGTGCCAGCAGTGAACACATGACAGGGGGTCTGAATGAGCAGTTCTTC. The V and J genes are TRBV6-1 and TRBJ2-1, with 9 bases identical to TRBD1. V gave up 2 bases and J gave up 7 bases; unmatched junction bases: 9. CDR1 and CDR2 (germline): MNHNS, SASEGT. There are 16 residues in the CDR3.

The chain employs TRBV29-1 and TRBJ1-2; 9 positions match TRBD1. The junction had 12 bases not matched to a gene; V was cut back by 6 bases and J by 13 bases. The length of the CDR3 is 12 residues. Germline V CDR1 and CDR2: SQVTM, ANQGSEA. The CDR3 coding sequence is TGCAGCGTGGGAAGGGACAGGGTGTGGTTCACCTTC. Protein sequence: CSVGRDRVWFTF.

The V gene is TRBV3-1 (or the pseudogene TRBV3-2), the J gene TRBJ1-1, with D possibly being TRBD1 (6 bases). CDR3 length: 14 amino acids. The V end was cut by 2 bases, the J end by 2 bases, with 9 bases between. Germline CDR1 reads LGHDT; CDR2 reads YNNKEL (reference sequence). The CDR3 is CASSQIQGNTEAFF. The CDR3 nucleotides are TGTGCCAGCAGCCAAATACAGGGAAACACTGAAGCTTTCTTT.

CDR3 nucleotide sequence: TGTGCCAGCAGCTTAGAGGGGGGCCAGAAGACCCAGTACTTC. Protein: CASSLEGGQKTQYF. This rearrangement joins TRBV7-2 to TRBJ2-5; possibly TRBD1 or TRBD2 for D (6 bases each). The CDR3 runs 14 residues. V lost 1 base and J 6 bases, leaving 12 bases between the germline ends. In germline, CDR1 is SGHTA, CDR2 FQGNSA.

The genes are TRBV5-8 and TRBJ1-2; 7 nucleotides agree with TRBD1. Germline loops: CDR1 SGHTS, CDR2 YDEGEE. The CDR3 totals 16 residues. V lost 3 bases, J lost 7 bases, and 15 bases stayed unmatched. The CDR3 DNA reads TGTGCCAGCAGCTCCCTGATTCGACAGGGCCACGGTGGCTACACCTTC. It encodes CASSSLIRQGHGGYTF.

V usage is TRBV10-3 and J usage is TRBJ2-2; 7 nucleotides align to TRBD1. Germline loops: CDR1 ENHRY, CDR2 SYGVKD. V shed 4 bases and J 1 base; nucleotides not matched to a gene: 0. This CDR3 is built from 14 residues. The CDR3 loop is CAISGTGNTGELFF. The CDR3 nucleotides are TGTGCCATCAGTGGGACAGGGAACACCGGGGAGCTGTTTTTT.